The rows below give T cell receptor beta chains drawn from one sample of a study of T cell responses to AZD1222 COVID-19 vaccine. Produced via immunoSEQ multiplex PCR; TCRdb's table is partial and in-frame only. The data contain roughly 84,000 clones, approximately 83% of them seen just once; the ten biggest clones take up 9.5% to 13%. This sample comprised peripheral blood, obtained 28 days after the second AZD1222 dose. The source is an adult who received the AZD1222 COVID-19 vaccine. The CDR3 runs from the conserved cysteine through the conserved F or W. D genes are given only for firm matches. For some rows the clone size is stated as once, few or many, or as a class when expanded; others skip it.

TRBD2,TRBV7-3,17,.,TRBJ2-1,TGTGCCAGCAGCCCTTGGGGGGAGCGGGATGGCCGGGATGAGCAGTTCTTC,CASSPWGERDGRDEQFF
.,TRBV20-1,11,.,TRBJ1-5,TGCAGTGCTAGACAGGACCAGCCCCAGCATTTT,CSARQDQPQHF
.,TRBV10-2,11,.,TRBJ2-2,TGCGCCAGCAGTGGGGCCGGGGAGCTGTTTTTT,CASSGAGELFF
.,TRBV6-2/TRBV6-3,12,.,TRBJ1-2,TGTGCCAGCCGCCGGGTTAACTATGGCTACACCTTC,CASRRVNYGYTF
.,TRBV29-1,14,.,TRBJ2-3,TGCAGCGTTGGAGTCGGGGGTTTCGCAGATACGCAGTATTTT,CSVGVGGFADTQYF
.,TRBV6-1,14,.,TRBJ1-1,TGTGCCAGCAGTGAAGCCGTTTCAGGGGCTGAAGCTTTCTTT,CASSEAVSGAEAFF
.,TRBV9,17,few,TRBJ2-6,TGTGCCAGCAGCCCCGAGGGGGATGCGTCTGGGGCCAACGTCCTGACTTTC,CASSPEGDASGANVLTF
TRBD1,TRBV5-5,17,.,TRBJ1-4,TGTGCCAGCAGCCCGGGACAGGCTTCGATTACTAATGAAAAACTGTTTTTT,CASSPGQASITNEKLFF
.,TRBV28,14,.,TRBJ1-5,TGTGCCAGCAGTTTAGGGAGGGGGAGACAGCCCCAGCATTTT,CASSLGRGRQPQHF
.,TRBV2,13,.,TRBJ1-5,TGTGCCAGCACCGTATACCTAAATCAGCCCCAGCATTTT,CASTVYLNQPQHF
TRBD1,TRBV28,15,.,TRBJ2-7,TGTGCCAGCAGTTTAGAATCACAGGGGGCAGGGGAGCAGTACTTC,CASSLESQGAGEQYF
.,TRBV5-4,14,.,TRBJ1-2,TGTGCCAGCAGCTTTGGGGGTGCGAACTATGGCTACACCTTC,CASSFGGANYGYTF
.,TRBV9,17,.,TRBJ1-4,TGTGCCAGCAGCCCAATCGGGGGGGAGACAACTAATGAAAAACTGTTTTTT,CASSPIGGETTNEKLFF
.,TRBV12-3/TRBV12-4,11,.,TRBJ2-7,TGTGCCAGCAGTTCCCATTACGAGCAGTACTTC,CASSSHYEQYF
.,TRBV3-1/TRBV3-2,15,medium-sized,TRBJ1-6,TGTGCCAGCAGTCGCGATGAAGGTACGGTTTCACCCCTCCACTTT,CASSRDEGTVSPLHF
.,TRBV5-1,13,.,TRBJ1-1,TGCGCCAGCAGCAAGGGCCACGCGTATGAAGCTTTCTTT,CASSKGHAYEAFF
TRBD2,TRBV10-3,16,.,TRBJ2-7,TGTGCCATCAGTGAGTCGGGGACTAGCGCCTCATACGAGCAGTACTTC,CAISESGTSASYEQYF
.,TRBV10-3,12,.,TRBJ1-1,TGTGCCATCAGTGTGGCAGGGACTGAAGCTTTCTTT,CAISVAGTEAFF
.,TRBV4-3,14,.,TRBJ1-5,TGCGCCAGCAGCCTTGACAGAGGGAACCAGCCCCAGCATTTT,CASSLDRGNQPQHF
.,TRBV6-5,15,.,TRBJ1-5,TGTGCCAGCAGTTACGCCCTATATAGCAATCAGCCCCAGCATTTT,CASSYALYSNQPQHF
.,TRBV10-3,14,once,TRBJ2-1,TGTGCCATCAGTGAGTCGTCCCGTGGGAATGAGCAGTTCTTC,CAISESSRGNEQFF
.,TRBV14,12,.,TRBJ1-4,TGTGCCCCGGGTCGGCCCTGGGAAAAACTGTTTTTT,CAPGRPWEKLFF
.,TRBV9,14,.,TRBJ1-1,TGTGCCAGCAGCGTATCCGGGGGGAACACTGAAGCTTTCTTT,CASSVSGGNTEAFF
.,TRBV15,16,.,TRBJ1-5,TGTGCCACCAGCAGGGGCGAGTTTTCGAGCAATCAGCCCCAGCATTTT,CATSRGEFSSNQPQHF
.,TRBV28,14,.,TRBJ1-4,TGTACCAGCGTAGGAGGGGCAACTAATGAAAAACTGTTTTTT,CTSVGGATNEKLFF
.,TRBV7-2,15,few,TRBJ1-2,TGTGCCAGCAGCTTAGCTTCTGGGGAGAAGGGGGGCTACACCTTC,CASSLASGEKGGYTF
.,TRBV14,17,once,TRBJ2-3,TGTGCCAGCAGCCAAGTCCCCCTGACAGGTTACACAGATACGCAGTATTTT,CASSQVPLTGYTDTQYF
.,TRBV5-1,14,.,TRBJ1-2,TGCGCCAGCAGCCCGACAGTAGGTACCTATGGCTACACCTTC,CASSPTVGTYGYTF
.,TRBV3-1/TRBV3-2,14,.,TRBJ2-1,TGTGCCAGCACCATATCCGGGAGTTACAATGAGCAGTTCTTC,CASTISGSYNEQFF
.,TRBV11-2,17,.,TRBJ1-4,TGTGCCAGCAGCTCAGGGACGGCGGGGCGACACAATGAAAAACTGTTTTTT,CASSSGTAGRHNEKLFF
.,TRBV12-3/TRBV12-4,11,.,TRBJ2-1,TGTGCCAGCAGTCGACTCGGTGAGCAGTTCTTC,CASSRLGEQFF
.,TRBV24-1,14,.,TRBJ1-5,TGTGCCACCAGTGATACGGGGGCCGGTCAGCCCCAGCATTTT,CATSDTGAGQPQHF
TRBD2,TRBV9,15,.,TRBJ2-1,TGTGCCAGCAGCTTGAGGACTAGCTCTTACAATGAGCAGTTCTTC,CASSLRTSSYNEQFF
.,TRBV6-5,13,.,TRBJ1-1,TGTGCCAGCAGTTACGATTCTAGCACTGAAGCTTTCTTT,CASSYDSSTEAFF
TRBD2,TRBV7-9,17,.,TRBJ2-3,TGTGCCAGCAGCTTTATGGCGGGAGGGCATAGCACAGATACGCAGTATTTT,CASSFMAGGHSTDTQYF
TRBD1,TRBV5-1,15,.,TRBJ2-1,TGCGCCAGCAGGACCGGGACAGGGACCTACAATGAGCAGTTCTTC,CASRTGTGTYNEQFF
TRBD1,TRBV7-2,14,.,TRBJ1-3,TGTGCCAGCAGCTTTATGACAGGGGAAAACACCATATATTTT,CASSFMTGENTIYF
.,TRBV6-5,11,.,TRBJ2-1,TGTGCCAGCAGAAGCACTACTGAGCAGTTCTTC,CASRSTTEQFF
.,TRBV11-2,17,.,TRBJ2-7,TGTGCCAGCAGCTTAGGACGGGGGAATTTTGGGTCCTACGAGCAGTACTTC,CASSLGRGNFGSYEQYF